This TCR beta chain was captured in a study of Ad26.COV2.S vaccination and SARS-CoV-2 variants. There are 16 residues in the CDR3. Deletions cut 2 bases from V and 0 bases from J, with 13 bases between. Per germline, CDR1 SGHRS and CDR2 YFSETQ. Clones were read by immunoSEQ multiplex PCR, and TCRdb kept only the in-frame ones, dropping some. The sample lists around 100,000 clones, around three quarters occurring once. The sequenced sample was peripheral blood, obtained after recovery from COVID-19. The chain couples TRBV5-1 to TRBJ2-3, with D perhaps TRBD2 (7 bases). This receptor was taken from a human donor who had recovered from COVID-19. The CDR3 region is CASSFAGASSTDTQYF. As DNA, the CDR3 is TGCGCCAGCAGCTTTGCGGGGGCTAGTAGCACAGATACGCAGTATTTT. Full variable domain (outside the CDR3, taken from reference TRBV5-1 and TRBJ2-3): KAGVTQTPRYLIKTRGQQVTLSCSPISGHRSVSWYQQTPGQGLQFLFEYFSETQRNKGNFPGRFSGRQFSNSRSEMNVSTLELGDSALYLCASSFAGASSTDTQYFGPGTRLTVL.